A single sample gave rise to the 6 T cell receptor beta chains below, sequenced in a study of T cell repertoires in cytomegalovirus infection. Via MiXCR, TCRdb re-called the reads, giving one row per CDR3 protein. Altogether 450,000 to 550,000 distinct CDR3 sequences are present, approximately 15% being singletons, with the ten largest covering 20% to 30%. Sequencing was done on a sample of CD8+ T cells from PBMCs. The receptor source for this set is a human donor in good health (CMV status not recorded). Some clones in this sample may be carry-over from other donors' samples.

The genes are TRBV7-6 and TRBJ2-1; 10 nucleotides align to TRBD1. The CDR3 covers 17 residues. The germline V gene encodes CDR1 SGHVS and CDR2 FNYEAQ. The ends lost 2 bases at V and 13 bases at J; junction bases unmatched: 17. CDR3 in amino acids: CASSLRTGGYTSNFQFF. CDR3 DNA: TGTGCCAGCAGCTTAAGGACAGGGGGATATACGAGCAATTTTCAGTTCTTC.

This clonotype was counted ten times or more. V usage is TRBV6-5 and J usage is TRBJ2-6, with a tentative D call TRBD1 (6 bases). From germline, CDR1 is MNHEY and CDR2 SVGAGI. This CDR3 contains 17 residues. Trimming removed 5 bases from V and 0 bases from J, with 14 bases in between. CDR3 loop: CASSTGTGLSGANVLTF. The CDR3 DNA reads TGTGCCAGCAGTACAGGGACGGGCCTCTCTGGGGCCAACGTCCTGACTTTC.

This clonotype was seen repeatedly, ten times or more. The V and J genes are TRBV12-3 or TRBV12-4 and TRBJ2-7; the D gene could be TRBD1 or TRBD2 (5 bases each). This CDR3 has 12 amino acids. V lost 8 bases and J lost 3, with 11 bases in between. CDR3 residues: CASGWGIYEQYF. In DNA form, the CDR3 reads TGTGCCAGCGGGTGGGGGATCTACGAGCAGTACTTC.

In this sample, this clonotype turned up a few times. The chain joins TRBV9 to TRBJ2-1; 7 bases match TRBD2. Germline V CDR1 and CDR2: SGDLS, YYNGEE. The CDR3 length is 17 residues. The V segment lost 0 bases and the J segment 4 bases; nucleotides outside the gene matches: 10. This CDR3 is CASSVGGGRALYNEQFF. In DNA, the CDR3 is TGTGCCAGCAGCGTAGGGGGGGGGAGGGCTCTTTACAATGAGCAGTTCTTC.

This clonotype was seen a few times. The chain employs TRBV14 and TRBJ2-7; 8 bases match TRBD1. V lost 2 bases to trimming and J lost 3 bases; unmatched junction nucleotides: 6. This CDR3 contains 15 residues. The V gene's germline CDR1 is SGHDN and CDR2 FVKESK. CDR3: CASSQWDRTDYEQYF. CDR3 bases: TGTGCCAGCAGCCAATGGGACAGGACAGACTACGAGCAGTACTTC.

In DNA form, the CDR3 reads TGTGCCAGCAGTTTTAAAGGACTAGAGGGAGAGACCCAGTACTTC. Translation: CASSFKGLEGETQYF. This rearrangement joins TRBV27 to TRBJ2-5; 7 bases align to TRBD2. CDR3 size: 15 residues. CDR1 and CDR2 from the germline V gene are MNHEY and SMNVEV (reference sequence). The J segment lost 4 bases and the V segment lost 3 bases, leaving 8 bases of the junction unmatched.